There are many counts of the clone carrying this T cell receptor (beta chain). TCRbeta library preparation incorporated unique molecular identifiers. One entry per CDR3 protein, called by TCRdb with MiXCR from the PCR reads. The sample lists hundreds of thousands of distinct CDR3 sequences, roughly 8% occurring once. V lost 1 base and J 0 bases, leaving 7 bases between the germline ends. The CDR3 totals 15 residues. Germline V gene sequence: CDR1 KGHSH, CDR2 LQKENI. The data are from a study of T-cell reconstitution after alpha-beta-depleted transplantation in children. Sequences were derived from PBMCs, mostly from graft donor cells, sampled 180 days after TCRalphabeta/CD19-depleted stem cell transplant. V and J are TRBV18 and TRBJ1-5; unclear D gene. This clonotype was sampled from a male patient aged 10 to 17 who had a stem cell transplant for acute lymphoblastic leukemia, so the T cells may come from the graft donor. CDR3 nucleotide sequence: TGTGCCAGCTCACCACAGGGTCTTAGCAATCAGCCCCAGCATTTT. Translation gives CASSPQGLSNQPQHF.